The next 27 T cell receptor beta chains were all read from a single sample in a study of kidney transplant recipient with SARS-CoV-2 infection. Each CDR3 protein is one row after TCRdb ran MiXCR on the reads. The table has about 240,000 distinct CDR3 sequences, around 28% seen once. The specimen comprised a blood sample, sampled at baseline and on day 111 from a kidney transplant recipient. The receptor set was obtained from a young adult male patient who had COVID-19 and was a kidney transplant recipient. These T cells may partly come from the graft donor.

Turning to this clonotype: One base away lies a much larger clone, so this may be a sequencing read error. The chain uses TRBV6-2 or TRBV6-3 and TRBJ1-2, with D unresolved. The germline CDR1 and CDR2 sequences are MNHEY and SVGEGT. CDR3 length equals 17 residues. V was shortened by 5 bases and J by 4 bases, with 23 bases between the two germline ends. The CDR3 protein is CASSDGSCIGRTYGYTF. In DNA, the CDR3 is TGTGCCAGCAGTGATGGCTCCTGCATCGGAAGGACCTATGGCTACACCTTC.

This clonotype was found many times. The chain combines TRBV5-1 with TRBJ2-1; D gene unclear. Deletions cut 5 bases from V and 0 bases from J, with 9 bases between. CDR3 length equals 14 residues. Looked up from germline, CDR1 is SGHRS and CDR2 is YFSETQ. CDR3 sequence reads: CASRVGSSYNEQFF. CDR3 in DNA: TGCGCCAGCAGGGTCGGAAGCTCCTACAATGAGCAGTTCTTC.

This clonotype was detected many times. V is TRBV5-5 and J is TRBJ1-4; D possibly corresponds to TRBD1 (5 bases). The CDR3 is 13 amino acids. The V gene's germline CDR1 is SGHKS and CDR2 YYEKEE (reference sequence). Trimming pared 4 bases from V and 8 bases from J, leaving 12 bases between. CDR3 amino acids: CASSTSGVEKLFF. Written as DNA, the CDR3 is TGTGCCAGCAGCACCTCGGGGGTAGAAAAACTGTTTTTT. The complete variable domain, with remaining parts taken from reference TRBV5-5 and TRBJ1-4, reads DAGVTQSPTHLIKTRGQQVTLRCSPISGHKSVSWYQQVLGQGPQFIFQYYEKEERGRGNFPDRFSARQFPNYSSELNVNALLLGDSALYLCASSTSGVEKLFFGSGTQLSVL.

This clonotype was detected ten times or more. The V gene is TRBV10-1, the J gene TRBJ1-2; D gene uncertain. Germline loops: CDR1 WNHNN, CDR2 SYGVQD (reference sequence). There are 17 residues in the CDR3. Trimming left V 4 bases short and J 4 bases short, with 22 bases between. This CDR3 is CASSATVRSRKTYGYTF. CDR3 nucleotide sequence: TGCGCCAGCAGTGCGACGGTAAGATCGCGAAAGACCTATGGCTACACCTTC.

In its sample, this clonotype was seen many times. The rearrangement uses TRBV19 and TRBJ1-2; D is possibly TRBD1 (5 bases). Germline CDR1 reads LNHDA; CDR2 reads SQIVND (reference sequence). The CDR3 has 12 residues. V lost 5 bases, J lost 5 bases, and 9 bases lay in between. The CDR3 region has the DNA TGTGCCAGTAGTCCGGGGCGGTATGGCTACACCTTC. Its translation is CASSPGRYGYTF.

This clonotype was seen repeatedly, ten times or more. CDR3 in DNA: TGTGCCAGCAGTCGGGCTTGGGAATGTAGAAAGACCTATGGCTACACCTTC. It is translated as CASSRAWECRKTYGYTF. This rearrangement joins TRBV6-1 to TRBJ1-2; D call uncertain. This CDR3 is 17 amino acids long. Germline V gene data show CDR1 as MNHNS and CDR2 as SASEGT. V lost 5 bases and J 4 bases, leaving 23 bases between the germline ends.

This clonotype came up many times. The chain combines TRBV8-2 with TRBJ2-6. TRBV8-2 is assigned pseudogene status. The CDR3 has 17 amino acids. The CDR3 sequence is CGTKTRITQSRANVLTF. CDR3 DNA: TGTGGCACCAAGACCAGGATAACACAAAGTCGGGCCAACGTCCTGACTTTC.

With regard to this clonotype: Possible read error: a much larger clone is one base away. In DNA form, the CDR3 reads TGCAGTGCTAGAGGTGTGGACAGGACAACGCTCACGAACACTGAAGCTTTCTTT. Amino acids: CSARGVDRTTLTNTEAFF. The rearrangement links TRBV20-1 to TRBJ1-1, with 7 nucleotides matching TRBD1. Germline V lookup: CDR1 DFQATT, CDR2 SNEGSKA (reference sequence). The CDR3 sequence is 18 residues long. With V trimmed by 1 base and J by 1 base, 15 bases remained unmatched.

The V gene is TRBV27, the J gene TRBJ2-3; either TRBD1 or TRBD2 may supply D (9 bases each). Germline CDR1 reads MNHEY; CDR2 reads SMNVEV (reference sequence). The length of the CDR3 is 19 residues. V lost 4 bases, J lost 2 bases, and 25 bases lay in between. This chain's CDR3 is CASSSTGGAGGPFTDTQYF. CDR3 DNA sequence: TGTGCCAGCAGTTCGACAGGGGGAGCGGGAGGTCCCTTCACAGATACGCAGTATTTT.

This clonotype was detected ten times or more. The rearrangement uses TRBV7-9 and TRBJ1-2; D gene unclear. The germline V gene has CDR1 SEHNR and CDR2 FQNEAQ (reference sequence). The CDR3 runs to 17 residues. V dropped 5 bases and J dropped 4 bases, with 23 bases sitting between them. The CDR3: CASSLDKYHGKTYGYTF. The CDR3 DNA reads TGTGCCAGCAGCCTTGACAAATACCATGGAAAGACCTATGGCTACACCTTC.

Turning to this clonotype: This may be a read error, as it is one base from a much larger clone. The chain links TRBV6-5 to TRBJ1-2; D not resolved. Germline CDR1 MNHEY, CDR2 SVGAGI. V lost 5 bases, J lost 4 bases, and 23 bases lay in between. The CDR3 has 17 amino acids. The CDR3 region is CASSVKASMRKTYGYTF. CDR3 sequence (DNA): TGTGCCAGCAGTGTGAAAGCCTCTATGCGAAAGACCTATGGCTACACCTTC.

In regard to this clonotype: A clone one base away is much larger, so this may be a read error. The missing conserved phenylalanine or tryptophan at the end of this CDR3 makes a read error likely. The genes are TRBV4-2 and TRBJ2-1, with 14 positions matching TRBD2. Germline CDR1 and CDR2: LGHNA and YNFKEQ. V shed 4 bases, J shed 9 bases, and the junction held 8 bases outside the gene matches. The CDR3 contains 16 residues. The CDR3 DNA reads as TGTGCCAGCAGCCTCTCGGGACTAGCGGGAGTTTTTGAGCAGTTCCTC. Its protein product is CASSLSGLAGVFEQFL.

Turning to this clonotype: This may come from a read error, since a much larger clone is one base off. The chain links TRBV9 to TRBJ1-2; D is uncertain. CDR1 and CDR2 (germline): SGDLS, YYNGEE. The CDR3 sequence is 14 residues long. The CDR3 DNA reads as TGTGCCAGCAGCGTAGACATGGGGTCCTATGGCCACACCTTC. Translation: CASSVDMGSYGHTF. The variable domain in full, with the rest retrieved from reference TRBV9 and TRBJ1-2, is DSGVTQTPKHLITATGQRVTLRCSPRSGDLSVYWYQQSLDQGLQFLIQYYNGEERAKGNILERFSAQQFPDLHSELNLSSLELGDSALYFCASSVDMGSYGHTFGSGTRLTVV.

This clonotype has a count of ten or more. CDR3 amino acids: CASSEGYGGPSNYGYTF. For the CDR3, the DNA is TGTGCCAGCAGTGAAGGCTACGGTGGACCTTCTAACTATGGCTACACCTTC. The chain has TRBV6-1 and TRBJ1-2; no clear D gene. The CDR3 sequence is 17 residues long. Germline V lookup: CDR1 MNHNS, CDR2 SASEGT. Trimming removed 1 base from V and 0 bases from J, with 15 bases in between.

This clonotype was detected only a few times. The genes are TRBV12-3 or TRBV12-4 and TRBJ2-5; 8 bases agree with TRBD1. There are 19 residues in the CDR3. J lost 2 bases, V lost 6 bases, and 20 bases had no gene match. In DNA form, the CDR3 reads TGTGCCAGCAGCCGAAAAACCCTCAGGGGGCCCTACATACAAGAGACCCAGTACTTC. This gives the protein CASSRKTLRGPYIQETQYF.

This clonotype was observed many times. The V gene is TRBV5-1, the J gene TRBJ2-7; D possibly corresponds to TRBD1 (7 bases). This CDR3 region has 14 residues. The V gene lost 0 bases and the J gene lost 3 bases, with 10 bases spanning the gap. The germline gives CDR1 SGHRS, CDR2 YFSETQ. CDR3 amino acids: CASSLARGDYEQYF. Written as DNA, the CDR3 is TGCGCCAGCAGCTTGGCCAGGGGGGACTACGAGCAGTACTTC.

This clonotype has ten or more counts. The J gene is TRBJ2-1, the V gene TRBV9; possible D gene TRBD2, 6 bases. Germline CDR1 reads SGDLS; CDR2 reads YYNGEE. The CDR3 consists of 14 residues. The V and J ends lost 0 bases and 10 bases respectively, with 14 bases between them. In nucleotides, the CDR3 is TGTGCCAGCAGCGTAGTACGGGAGCGTGGGGAGCAGTTCTTC. Amino acid sequence: CASSVVRERGEQFF.

Points on this clonotype: A much larger clonotype is one base distant, so this may be a read error. V usage is TRBV3-1 and J usage is TRBJ1-2; D ambiguous. Germline V gene sequence: CDR1 LGHDT, CDR2 YNNKEL (reference sequence). This CDR3 contains 17 residues. The CDR3 nucleotides read TGTGCCAACAGCGCCGGTACCACCCTTCGAAAGACCTATGGCTACACCTTC. This gives the protein CANSAGTTLRKTYGYTF.

Ten or more counts support this clonotype. V is TRBV20-1 and J is TRBJ2-4; 7 positions agree with TRBD1. CDR1 DFQATT and CDR2 SNEGSKA come from the germline V gene (reference sequence). This CDR3 has 14 amino acids. V trimming: 6 bases; J trimming: 5 bases; junction bases outside the gene matches: 10. CDR3 in amino acids: CSASDRVLENIQYF. In DNA, the CDR3 is TGCAGTGCATCCGACAGGGTGCTTGAAAACATTCAGTACTTC.

This clonotype was recorded many times. J is TRBJ2-3 and V is TRBV4-1; D might be TRBD1 or TRBD2, each matching 5 bases. The CDR3 covers 15 residues. Germline CDR1 and CDR2: MGHRA and YSYEKL. V was clipped by 1 base and J by 0 bases, with 8 bases between them. The CDR3 sequence: CASSQGGRSTDTQYF. Here the CDR3 DNA reads TGCGCCAGCAGCCAAGGGGGGAGAAGCACAGATACGCAGTATTTT.

This clonotype was counted only a few times. The CDR3 coding sequence is TGTGCCAGCAGTCGGACTAGCGGGGTCCAAGAGACCCAGTACTTC. This codes for CASSRTSGVQETQYF. The rearrangement joins TRBV6-5 to TRBJ2-5, with 12 bases identical to TRBD2. The trim removed 5 bases at V and 1 base at J, leaving 2 bases unmatched. The CDR3 runs to 15 residues. Per germline, CDR1 MNHEY and CDR2 SVGAGI.

This clonotype was detected only once. A much larger clone differs from this one at a single base, so this may be a read error. The V and J genes are TRBV7-2 and TRBJ2-2, with no clear D. The CDR3 consists of 14 residues. CDR1 SGHTA and CDR2 FQGNSA come from the germline V gene. V was cut by 1 base and J by 2 bases, with 5 bases left in between. The CDR3 region is CTSSLESNTGELFF. CDR3 nucleotides: TGTACCAGCAGCTTAGAATCTAACACCGGGGAGCTGTTTTTT.

Details on this clonotype: A read error may be the cause here, since a much bigger clone is one base away. The rearrangement links TRBV28 to TRBJ2-7, with D tentatively TRBD2 (6 bases). The CDR3 runs 12 residues. The germline V gene encodes CDR1 MDHEN and CDR2 SYDVKM. Trimming pared 5 bases from V and 8 bases from J, leaving 13 bases between. The CDR3 nucleotides are TGTGCCAGCAGTCGACCCGGGGGTAAGCAGTACTTC. Its protein product is CASSRPGGKQYF.

This clonotype was found a few times. The chain carries TRBV20-1 and TRBJ2-1, with TRBD2 identical over 12 bases. CDR1 DFQATT and CDR2 SNEGSKA come from the germline V gene (reference sequence). J gave up 9 bases and V 5 bases, and 5 bases lay outside the gene matches. This CDR3 spans 13 amino acids. CDR3 DNA sequence: TGCAGTGCTGACGGGACTAGCGGGTTTGAGCAGTTCTTC. It encodes CSADGTSGFEQFF.

This clonotype was seen only a few times. The rearrangement uses TRBV10-3 and TRBJ2-3; possibly TRBD2 for D (5 bases). The CDR3 length is 17 residues. In germline, CDR1 is ENHRY, CDR2 SYGVKD. Deletions cut 3 bases from V and 1 base from J, with 17 bases between. CDR3 bases: TGTGCCATCAGTGATCCTTCCGCAGGAGGAGGCACAGATACGCAGTATTTT. It yields the protein CAISDPSAGGGTDTQYF.

This clonotype was seen many times. V gene TRBV19 combines with J gene TRBJ2-1, with 9 nucleotides matching TRBD2. The germline V gene encodes CDR1 LNHDA and CDR2 SQIVND (reference sequence). The CDR3 consists of 14 residues. V shed 9 bases and J 3 bases; nucleotides not matched to a gene: 6. The CDR3 DNA follows: TGTGCCAGCGTCAGACTAGCGGTCTACAATGAGCAGTTCTTC. Translated: CASVRLAVYNEQFF.

A word on this clonotype: A read error is possible here, since a much larger clone lies one base away. The conserved closing phenylalanine or tryptophan is absent in this CDR3, likely reflecting a read error. V usage is TRBV27 and J usage is TRBJ1-1, with TRBD1 as a possible D gene (5 bases). Germline lookup yields CDR1 MNHEY and CDR2 SMNVEV (reference sequence). The length of the CDR3 is 15 residues. Trimming removed 6 bases from V and 0 bases from J, with 14 bases in between. Here the CDR3 DNA reads TGTGCCAGCAGCCCAAGGGGACGAATGAACACTGAAGCTTTCCTT. It encodes CASSPRGRMNTEAFL.